The subject of this entry is one T cell receptor beta chain. Its antigen is not identified. This sample was included in a study of T cell responses to AZD1222 COVID-19 vaccine. This table comes from immunoSEQ multiplex PCR, and its TCRdb copy is limited to in-frame clones, with some not included. The table records 95,000 to 150,000 clones, almost 95% of them present only once. General study results and limits: It should be noted that donors were predominantly white British and more often female, and clonal diversity was possibly underestimated.

Germline lookup yields CDR1 DFQATT and CDR2 SNEGSKA (reference sequence). The V end lost 3 bases, the J end lost 6 bases, and 12 bases lay between the germline ends. The CDR3 totals 13 residues. This chain links TRBV20-1 with TRBJ2-1; D is perhaps TRBD2 (6 bases). Material: peripheral blood, obtained on day 0 of AZD1222 vaccination. This receptor was taken from an adult in good health. The CDR3 region has the DNA TGCAGTGCTAGTGTCCGGAGGGGCAATGAGCAGTTCTTC. Protein sequence: CSASVRRGNEQFF.